What follows are 6 T cell receptor beta chains derived from one specimen sequenced in a study of cytomegalovirus exposure and HLA in healthy donors. PCR employed 60 Vbeta and 13 Jbeta primers. Profiling relied on immunoSEQ multiplex PCR, and the TCRdb table lists in-frame clones only, not all of them. The data contain about 180,000 clones, about 80% of them singletons. Material for sequencing was PBMCs. The receptors come from a woman in her 30s in good health and CMV-seronegative.

J is TRBJ1-1 and V is TRBV19; D is unclear. Germline values: CDR1 LNHDA, CDR2 SQIVND (reference sequence). With 1 base removed from V and 2 bases from J, the gap between germline ends came to 11 bases. The CDR3 contains 15 residues. The CDR3 sequence is CASSIVARSNTEAFF. CDR3 nucleotides: TGTGCCAGTAGTATAGTTGCCAGAAGTAACACTGAAGCTTTCTTT.

V is TRBV2 and J is TRBJ1-1, with TRBD1 matching 11 bases. The CDR3 loop spans 15 amino acids. Trimming cost V 6 bases and J 4 bases; bases outside gene matches: 7. From germline, CDR1 is SNHLY and CDR2 FYNNEI. CDR3 amino acids: CASRSAGQGATEAFF. DNA of the CDR3: TGTGCCAGCAGATCCGCCGGACAGGGGGCCACTGAAGCTTTCTTT. The variable domain in full, completed from reference TRBV2 and TRBJ1-1, reads EPEVTQTPSHQVTQMGQEVILRCVPISNHLYFYWYRQILGQKVEFLVSFYNNEISEKSEIFDDQFSVERPDGSNFTLKIRSTKLEDSAMYFCASRSAGQGATEAFFGQGTRLTVV.

This clone was observed a few times. V is TRBV6-1 and J is TRBJ1-2; a weak D match, TRBD1 (5 bases). The CDR3 loop spans 14 amino acids. Germline values: CDR1 MNHNS, CDR2 SASEGT. Deletions cut 11 bases from V and 0 bases from J, with 16 bases between. CDR3 amino acids: CAVGDGRTNYGYTF. CDR3 coding DNA: TGTGCCGTAGGGGACGGGAGGACTAACTATGGCTACACCTTC.

The V and J genes are TRBV15 and TRBJ2-3, with 8 nucleotides matching TRBD1. This CDR3 is 16 amino acids long. Per the germline V gene, CDR1 is LNHNV and CDR2 is YYDKDF (reference sequence). The junction had 7 bases not matched to a gene; V was cut back by 2 bases and J by 3 bases. The CDR3 DNA follows: TGTGCCACCAGCAGACCTCGGACAGGGCTAACAGATACGCAGTATTTT. Amino acid sequence: CATSRPRTGLTDTQYF.

This clone has just a few counts. The rearrangement uses TRBV2 and TRBJ2-5; D may be TRBD2 (5 bases). Trimming took off 0 bases at V and 5 bases at J, with 10 bases between the two ends. This CDR3 spans 14 amino acids. Germline CDR1 reads SNHLY; CDR2 reads FYNNEI. CDR3 DNA sequence: TGTGCCAGCAGTGAAGCGCGCCGAGGGGAGACCCAGTACTTC. It specifies CASSEARRGETQYF.

J is TRBJ2-7 and V is TRBV28; a weak D match, TRBD2 (6 bases). There are 17 residues in the CDR3. Trimming took 2 bases from V and 1 from J, leaving 18 bases between them. The germline V gene encodes CDR1 MDHEN and CDR2 SYDVKM. This chain's CDR3 is CASSLRRTGTGSYEQYF. The CDR3 region has the DNA TGTGCCAGCAGTTTACGTCGAACCGGGACTGGATCCTACGAGCAGTACTTC.